The TCR beta chain under discussion was sequenced for a study of blood T cell repertoires in COVID-19. Study overall: Italy, Spain and the United States were the sources of the convalescent and acute COVID-19 samples.

TCRdb keeps only in-frame clones here, not all; method: immunoSEQ multiplex PCR. This table holds 210,000 or so clones, around 84% found once. This CDR3 spans 13 amino acids. V lost 0 bases and J 5 bases, leaving 8 bases between the germline ends. The germline gives CDR1 SGHDT, CDR2 YYEEEE. This clonotype originated in a human donor in a cohort sampled during active COVID-19. The sequencing sample was made of peripheral blood. V gene TRBV5-6 combines with J gene TRBJ2-5; no definite D call. CDR3 sequence (DNA): TGTGCCAGCAGCTTGGGGCGGTTGGAGACCCAGTACTTC. This gives the protein CASSLGRLETQYF.